The subject of this entry is one T cell receptor beta chain. The sample holds many counts of this clonotype. Its antigen is still unknown. Qualities for individual bases were not recorded, and no much larger clone is one base off. This entry belongs to a study of T-cell memory formation after mild COVID-19 (dated by TCRdb to the early 2020s). With regard to the full study: Most TCR sequence clusters were specific to one of the two donors. T-cell clones expanding and contracting after mild COVID-19 in two donors were tracked by longitudinal TCRalpha and TCRbeta repertoire sequencing. Two young, previously healthy adult volunteers made up the cohort, one male and one female.

Ficoll-Paque density gradient centrifugation was used to isolate PBMCs. Trimming removed 10 bases from V and 5 bases from J, leaving 15 bases between the germline ends. For CDR1 and CDR2, the germline V gene lists ENHRY and SYGVKD. Counted from cysteine to phenylalanine, this CDR3 has 13 amino acids. Only CDR3 DNA remains: 39 bases, in frame from the first base. Paper-wide results and their limitations: SARS-CoV-2 specificity was not confirmed for the second-wave clones peaking on day 37. Clones contracting from day 15 to 85 had balanced CD4/CD8 phenotypes, while a second wave expanding from day 15 to 37 was biased towards CD4+. Some responding clones were detected in pre-infection memory, suggesting pre-existing cross-reactive memory T cells joined the SARS-CoV-2 response. Contracting CD4+ clones were located mainly in the CM and EM memory subsets, whereas CD8+ clones were found to be enriched in EMRA. Only a couple of mild cases were covered by the study, and larger cohorts that include severe cases with pre-infection samples were considered necessary.

Sequencing relied on an Illumina NovaSeq 6000. Using 5'RACE with constant-segment primers, TCRalpha and TCRbeta cDNA libraries were constructed, with sample barcodes and unique molecular identifiers added in the process. Trizol reagent was used to extract RNA from every sample. Amplification of the libraries took two PCR steps, and the second step added a second sample barcode plus Illumina TruSeq adapters. Libraries were sequenced on an Illumina NovaSeq with 2 x 150 bp paired-end reads. In the source study's methods: The reads were demultiplexed and collapsed into UMI-guided consensus sequences using migec v1.2.7. Using mixcr v2.1.11, the UMI consensuses were aligned to TRA and TRB V and J templates and assembled into clonotypes. Clonotypes were classified as expanded or contracted when called significant by both edgeR and NoisET, with noise models trained on biological replicates. For edgeR calls, the thresholds were a false discovery rate-adjusted p below 0.01 and a log2 fold-change of 1. As an exploratory analysis of dynamics, PCA with hierarchical clustering was applied to max-normalized trajectories of the 1000 most abundant clonotypes. Separately sequenced CD4+ and CD8+ repertoires were used to assign a CD4 or CD8 phenotype to each responding clone. Using fastp at Q25 and MiXCR, TCRdb reprocessed the public reads and kept productive beta chains. Entries that share a CDR3 protein sequence are merged under the most common genes and DNA. These V and J calls rely on TCRdb rather than the paper's analysis. Counted in this sample were hundreds of thousands of distinct CDR3 sequences; over 15% of them appeared once. The ten top clones hold more than 20% of the sample.

Input material: PBMCs or a T cell subset sorted from them (not recorded which). This chain joins TRBV10-3 to TRBJ1-5; TRBD1 is a weak D gene call, 6 bases matching. This clonotype was sampled from a man aged 18 to 35 who had mild COVID-19 (a few samples of this study predate the infection). The sample titles of this study are shuffled in the database, so cell type and time point are left out; the donor was told from shared clones. The DNA sequence follows: TGTGCCACCCGGAACAGGGCTGATCAGCCCCAGCATTTT. This gives the protein CATRNRADQPQHF.